This entry concerns a single TCR beta chain. In this sample, this clonotype turned up a few times. Its antigen is currently not known. No base qualities exist here, and no much larger clone lies one base off it. This entry comes from a study of T cells generated in artificial thymic organoids (dated by TCRdb to about 2017). Context from the whole study: In some experiments, thymic T cells were further FACS-purified to deplete CD4 immature single positive or double positive precursors. The repertoire sequencing data shown were described as representative of three independent experiments. The study compared the TCR alpha and beta CDR3 repertoires of CD8 single positive T cells derived from in vitro artificial thymic organoids against those of naive CD8 T cells from thymus and peripheral blood.

The CDR3 starts with the cysteine, ends with the phenylalanine, and has 13 residues. The entry retains the CDR3 DNA only, 39 bases that are in frame from base 1. Reading the germline V gene gives CDR1 SGHVS and CDR2 FNYEAQ. The junction shows trimming of 2 bases on V and 5 bases on J, plus 10 bases between the germline ends. Primary CD8+ T cells were enriched by magnetic beads using the Miltenyi CD8+ T cell Isolation Kit. Prior to RNA extraction, CD3+TCRalphabeta+CD8 single positive T cells from organoids and thymus were isolated by FACS sorting. Total RNA was purified from 40,000 to 200,000 sorted cells per sample with the RNeasy Micro kit, and quality checked on an Agilent RNA 6000 Nano chip. Thymic fragments were dissected, disrupted by pipetting and filtered through a 70 um strainer so that thymocytes were released. TCRalpha and TCRbeta libraries were amplified separately by semi-nested PCR with Advantage 2 and reverse primers in the TRAC or TRBC constant regions. Between roughly 3 and 550 ng of total RNA was used as input for first-strand cDNA synthesis. The TCR cDNA libraries were generated by 5'-RACE using the SMARTer PCR cDNA Synthesis kit, with a poly-dT primer driving first-strand synthesis. Sample-specific 5-nucleotide barcodes were carried by the semi-nested constant-region reverse primers, and the resulting products were cleaned using the Zymo DNA Clean and Concentrator-5 kit. Pools of up to ten barcoded samples were ligated to Illumina adaptors and sequenced on an Illumina MiSeq as 2 x 150 bp paired-end reads. Per the authors' processing: Demultiplexed reads were aligned with BLAT to a custom library of all human TRAV, TRAJ, TRBV, TRBD and TRBJ combinations from IMGT. The best BLAT hits were picked using pslCDnaFilter (-maxAligns=1, -ignoreIntrons), and custom Perl scripts were used to calculate clonotype frequencies. TCRdb reprocessed the public reads (quality trimming at Q25 with fastp, clone calling with MiXCR) and kept in-frame beta chains. Rows merge per CDR3 protein into single entries with the most common DNA and genes. It is TCRdb's table, rather than the study itself, that gives the V and J calls and clone size. This sample comprises some 8,000 distinct CDR3 sequences, 15% to 20% of them detected only once. The biggest ten clones account for over 1.3% of the sample.

The research as a whole found: CD8 single positive T cells derived from organoids showed physiological TCR clonotype diversity comparable to the diversity seen in thymic and blood naive CD8 T cells.

The receptor comes from a human donor who gave cord blood stem cells for thymic organoid culture, a cardiac surgery patient who gave postnatal thymus, or a blood donor (not recorded which). This sequence uses TRBV7-6 and TRBJ2-7; TRBD1 might be the D gene, on 6 matching bases. Specimen: naive CD8+ T cells from the thymus. The cell subset or site tag for this specimen amounts to: CD3+TCRalphabeta+CD8SP T cells; for blood, CD45RO-CCR7+ naive CD8+ T cells. The CDR3 sequence is CASSLTGSNEQYF. At the DNA level, the sequence is TGTGCCAGCAGCTTAACAGGGTCGAACGAGCAGTACTTC. When the CDR3 is completed using the reference TRBV7-6 and TRBJ2-7 genes on either side, the full variable domain is GAGVSQSPRYKVTKRGQDVALRCDPISGHVSLYWYRQALGQGPEFLTYFNYEAQQDKSGLPNDRFSAERPEGSISTLTIQRTEQRDSAMYRCASSLTGSNEQYFGPGTRLTVT.